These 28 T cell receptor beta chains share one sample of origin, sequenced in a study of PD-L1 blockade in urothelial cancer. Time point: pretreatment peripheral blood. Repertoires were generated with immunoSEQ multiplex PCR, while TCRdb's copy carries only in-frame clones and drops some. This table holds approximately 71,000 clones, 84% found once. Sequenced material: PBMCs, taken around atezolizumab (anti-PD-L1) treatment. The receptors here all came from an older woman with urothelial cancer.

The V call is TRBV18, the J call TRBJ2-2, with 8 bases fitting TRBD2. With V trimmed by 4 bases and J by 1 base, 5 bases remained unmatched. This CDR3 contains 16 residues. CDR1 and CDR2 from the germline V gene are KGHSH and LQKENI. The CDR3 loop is CASSLSGTRNTGELFF. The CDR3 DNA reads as TGTGCCAGCTCACTTTCCGGGACTAGGAACACCGGGGAGCTGTTTTTT.

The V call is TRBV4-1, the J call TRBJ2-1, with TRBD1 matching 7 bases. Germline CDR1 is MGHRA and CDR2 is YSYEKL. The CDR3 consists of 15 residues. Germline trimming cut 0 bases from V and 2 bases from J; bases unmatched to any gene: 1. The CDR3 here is CASSQDGTAYNEQFF. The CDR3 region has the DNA TGCGCCAGCAGCCAAGACGGGACAGCCTACAATGAGCAGTTCTTC.

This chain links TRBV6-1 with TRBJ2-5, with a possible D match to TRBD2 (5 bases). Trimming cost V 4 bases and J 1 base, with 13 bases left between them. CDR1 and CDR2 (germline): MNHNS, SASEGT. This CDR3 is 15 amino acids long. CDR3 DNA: TGTGCCAGCAGTGTCACTAGTCTCCCCCAAGAGACCCAGTACTTC. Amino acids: CASSVTSLPQETQYF.

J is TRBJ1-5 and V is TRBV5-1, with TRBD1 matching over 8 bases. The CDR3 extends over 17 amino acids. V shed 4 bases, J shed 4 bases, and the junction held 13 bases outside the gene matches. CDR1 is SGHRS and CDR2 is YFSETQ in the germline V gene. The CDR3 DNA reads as TGCGCCAGCAGCCCGATGCCCTTGGGACAGGAAAATCAGCCCCAGCATTTT. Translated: CASSPMPLGQENQPQHF. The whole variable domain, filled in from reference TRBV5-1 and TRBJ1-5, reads KAGVTQTPRYLIKTRGQQVTLSCSPISGHRSVSWYQQTPGQGLQFLFEYFSETQRNKGNFPGRFSGRQFSNSRSEMNVSTLELGDSALYLCASSPMPLGQENQPQHFGDGTRLSIL.

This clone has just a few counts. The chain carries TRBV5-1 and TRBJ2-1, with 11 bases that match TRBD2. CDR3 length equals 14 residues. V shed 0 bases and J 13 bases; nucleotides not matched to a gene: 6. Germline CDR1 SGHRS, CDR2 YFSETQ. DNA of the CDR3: TGCGCCAGCAGCTTGGAAACTAGCGGGGGTACCCAGTTCTTC. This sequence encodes CASSLETSGGTQFF.

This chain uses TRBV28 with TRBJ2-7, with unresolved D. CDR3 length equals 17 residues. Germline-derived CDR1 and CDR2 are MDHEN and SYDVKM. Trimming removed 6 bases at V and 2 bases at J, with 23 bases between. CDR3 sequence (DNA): TGTGCCAGCAGCCTGGGTCCCGGGTCCCGGCAAGCCTACGAGCAGTACTTC. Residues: CASSLGPGSRQAYEQYF.

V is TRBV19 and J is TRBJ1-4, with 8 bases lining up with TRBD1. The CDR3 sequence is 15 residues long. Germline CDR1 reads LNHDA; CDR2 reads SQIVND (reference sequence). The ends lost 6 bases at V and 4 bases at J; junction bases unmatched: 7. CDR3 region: CASSRGQGVNEKLFF. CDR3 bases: TGTGCCAGTAGCCGCGGACAGGGTGTTAATGAAAAACTGTTTTTT.

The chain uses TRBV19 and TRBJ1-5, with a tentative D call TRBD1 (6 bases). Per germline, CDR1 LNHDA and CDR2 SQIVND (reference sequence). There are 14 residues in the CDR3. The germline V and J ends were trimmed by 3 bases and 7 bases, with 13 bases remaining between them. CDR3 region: CASSIHYDRQPQHF. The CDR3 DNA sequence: TGTGCCAGTAGTATTCACTACGACAGGCAGCCCCAGCATTTT.

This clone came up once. For the CDR3, the DNA is TGCGCCAGCAAGAGCGGGAGGGCCTTGTCCGCGGCCGGTACGCAGTATTTT. This encodes CASKSGRALSAAGTQYF. V is TRBV5-1 and J is TRBJ2-3, with TRBD2 matching 10 bases. The junction had 18 bases not matched to a gene; V was cut back by 6 bases and J by 8 bases. Looked up from germline, CDR1 is SGHRS and CDR2 is YFSETQ. CDR3 length equals 17 residues.

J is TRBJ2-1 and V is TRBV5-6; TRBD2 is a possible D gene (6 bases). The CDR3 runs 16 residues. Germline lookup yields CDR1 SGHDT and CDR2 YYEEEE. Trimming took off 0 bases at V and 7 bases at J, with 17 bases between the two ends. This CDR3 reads CASSLGLEGSGNEQFF. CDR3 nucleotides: TGTGCCAGCAGCTTGGGGCTGGAGGGGTCAGGGAATGAGCAGTTCTTC.

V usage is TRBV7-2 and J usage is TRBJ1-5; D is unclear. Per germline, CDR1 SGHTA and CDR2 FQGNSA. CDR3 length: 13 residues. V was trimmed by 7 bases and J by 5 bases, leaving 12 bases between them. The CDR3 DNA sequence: TGTGCCAGCACCGATTCTCGGGATCAGCCCCAGCATTTT. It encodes CASTDSRDQPQHF.

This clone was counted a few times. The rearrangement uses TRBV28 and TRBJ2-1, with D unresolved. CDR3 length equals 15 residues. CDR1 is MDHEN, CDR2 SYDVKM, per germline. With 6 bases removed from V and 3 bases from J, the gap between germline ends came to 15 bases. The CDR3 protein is CASSPFFRSYNEQFF. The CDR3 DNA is TGTGCCAGCAGCCCATTCTTTCGGAGCTACAATGAGCAGTTCTTC.

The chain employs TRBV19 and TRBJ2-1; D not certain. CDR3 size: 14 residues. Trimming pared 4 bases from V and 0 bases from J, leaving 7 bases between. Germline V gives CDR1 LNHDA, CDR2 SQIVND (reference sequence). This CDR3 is CASSSRFSYNEQFF. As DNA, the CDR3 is TGTGCCAGTAGTAGCAGATTCTCCTACAATGAGCAGTTCTTC. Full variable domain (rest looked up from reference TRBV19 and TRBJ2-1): DGGITQSPKYLFRKEGQNVTLSCEQNLNHDAMYWYRQDPGQGLRLIYYSQIVNDFQKGDIAEGYSVSREKKESFPLTVTSAQKNPTAFYLCASSSRFSYNEQFFGPGTRLTVL.

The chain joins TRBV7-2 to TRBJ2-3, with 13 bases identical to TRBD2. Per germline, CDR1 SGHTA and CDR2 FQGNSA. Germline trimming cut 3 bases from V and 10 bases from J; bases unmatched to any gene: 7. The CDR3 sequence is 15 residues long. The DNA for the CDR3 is TGTGCCAGCAGCTTGGGGCGGACTAGCGGGGGTTCGCAGTATTTT. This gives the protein CASSLGRTSGGSQYF. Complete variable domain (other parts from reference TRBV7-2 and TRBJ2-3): GAGVSQSPSNKVTEKGKDVELRCDPISGHTALYWYRQSLGQGLEFLIYFQGNSAPDKSGLPSDRFSAERTGGSVSTLTIQRTQQEDSAVYLCASSLGRTSGGSQYFGPGTRLTVL.

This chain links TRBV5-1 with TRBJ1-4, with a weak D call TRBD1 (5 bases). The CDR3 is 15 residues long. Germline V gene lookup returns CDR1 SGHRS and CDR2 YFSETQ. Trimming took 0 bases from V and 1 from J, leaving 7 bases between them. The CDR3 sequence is CASSLADRTNEKLFF. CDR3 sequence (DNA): TGCGCCAGCAGCTTGGCAGACAGAACTAATGAAAAACTGTTTTTT.

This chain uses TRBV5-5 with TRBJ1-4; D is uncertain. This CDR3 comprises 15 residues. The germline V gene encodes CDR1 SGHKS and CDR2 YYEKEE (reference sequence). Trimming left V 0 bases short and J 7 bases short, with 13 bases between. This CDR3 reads CASSLVGSEIEKLFF. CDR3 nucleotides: TGTGCCAGCAGCTTGGTCGGGTCGGAGATTGAAAAACTGTTTTTT. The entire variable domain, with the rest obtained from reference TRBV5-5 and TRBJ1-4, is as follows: DAGVTQSPTHLIKTRGQQVTLRCSPISGHKSVSWYQQVLGQGPQFIFQYYEKEERGRGNFPDRFSARQFPNYSSELNVNALLLGDSALYLCASSLVGSEIEKLFFGSGTQLSVL.

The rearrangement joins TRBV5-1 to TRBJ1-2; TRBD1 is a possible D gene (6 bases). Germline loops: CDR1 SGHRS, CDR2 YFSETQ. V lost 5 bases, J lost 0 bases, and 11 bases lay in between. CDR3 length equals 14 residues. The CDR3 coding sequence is TGCGCCAGCAGGACAGGACCGTCTAACTATGGCTACACCTTC. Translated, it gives CASRTGPSNYGYTF.

The CDR3 nucleotides are TGTGCCAGCTCACCACGGTTTGGAGCAGAAGCTTTCTTT. Protein: CASSPRFGAEAFF. The gene calls are TRBV18 and TRBJ1-1; D not certain. Germline-derived CDR1 and CDR2 are KGHSH and LQKENI. This CDR3 contains 13 residues. The V end was cut by 1 base, the J end by 8 bases, with 11 bases between. The whole variable domain, filled in from reference TRBV18 and TRBJ1-1, reads NAGVMQNPRHLVRRRGQEARLRCSPMKGHSHVYWYRQLPEEGLKFMVYLQKENIIDESGMPKERFSAEFPKEGPSILRIQQVVRGDSAAYFCASSPRFGAEAFFGQGTRLTVV.

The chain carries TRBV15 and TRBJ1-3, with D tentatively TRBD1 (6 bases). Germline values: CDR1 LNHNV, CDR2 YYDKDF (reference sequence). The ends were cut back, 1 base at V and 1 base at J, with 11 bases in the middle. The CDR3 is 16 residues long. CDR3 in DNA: TGTGCCACCAGCAGAGGTCTGGGGGCGTCTGGAAACACCATATATTTT. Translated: CATSRGLGASGNTIYF.

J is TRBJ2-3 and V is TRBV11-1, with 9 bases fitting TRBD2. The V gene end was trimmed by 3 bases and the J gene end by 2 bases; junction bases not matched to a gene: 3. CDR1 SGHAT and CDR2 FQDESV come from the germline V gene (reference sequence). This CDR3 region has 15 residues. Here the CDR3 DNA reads TGTGCCAGCAGCTTTTTAGCGGGAGTCACAGATACGCAGTATTTT. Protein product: CASSFLAGVTDTQYF.

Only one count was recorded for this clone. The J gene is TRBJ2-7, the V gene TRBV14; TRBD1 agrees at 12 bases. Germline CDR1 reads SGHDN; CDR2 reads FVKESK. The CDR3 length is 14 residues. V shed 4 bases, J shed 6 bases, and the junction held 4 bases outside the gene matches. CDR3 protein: CASSLGQGAGEQYF. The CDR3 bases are TGTGCCAGCAGCCTGGGACAGGGGGCGGGCGAGCAGTACTTC.

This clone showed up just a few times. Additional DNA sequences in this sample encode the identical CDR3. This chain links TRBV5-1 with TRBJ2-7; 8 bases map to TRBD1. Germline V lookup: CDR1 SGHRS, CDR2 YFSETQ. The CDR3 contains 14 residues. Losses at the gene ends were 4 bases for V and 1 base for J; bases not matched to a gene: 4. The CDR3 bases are TGCGCCAGCAGCGTCGACAGGGGATCCTACGAGCAGTACTTC. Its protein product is CASSVDRGSYEQYF.

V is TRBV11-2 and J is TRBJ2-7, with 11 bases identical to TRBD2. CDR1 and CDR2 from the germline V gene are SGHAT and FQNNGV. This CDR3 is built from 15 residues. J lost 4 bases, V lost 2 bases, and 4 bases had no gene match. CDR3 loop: CASSLWGLADYEQYF. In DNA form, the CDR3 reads TGTGCCAGCAGCTTATGGGGACTAGCGGATTACGAGCAGTACTTC.

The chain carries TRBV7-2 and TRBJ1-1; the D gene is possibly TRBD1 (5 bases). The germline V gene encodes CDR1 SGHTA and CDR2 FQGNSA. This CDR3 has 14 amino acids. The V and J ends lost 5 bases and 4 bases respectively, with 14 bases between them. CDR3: CASSTRTRVTEAFF. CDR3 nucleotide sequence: TGTGCCAGCAGCACACGGACAAGGGTCACTGAAGCTTTCTTT.

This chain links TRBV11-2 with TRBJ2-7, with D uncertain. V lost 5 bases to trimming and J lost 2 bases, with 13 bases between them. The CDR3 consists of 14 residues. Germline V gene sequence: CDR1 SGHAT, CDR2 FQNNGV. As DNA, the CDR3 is TGTGCCAGCAGCCCGGGTGGAGTAACCTACGAGCAGTACTTC. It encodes CASSPGGVTYEQYF. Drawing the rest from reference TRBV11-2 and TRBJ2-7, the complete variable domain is EAGVAQSPRYKIIEKRQSVAFWCNPISGHATLYWYQQILGQGPKLLIQFQNNGVVDDSQLPKDRFSAERLKGVDSTLKIQPAKLEDSAVYLCASSPGGVTYEQYFGPGTRLTVT.

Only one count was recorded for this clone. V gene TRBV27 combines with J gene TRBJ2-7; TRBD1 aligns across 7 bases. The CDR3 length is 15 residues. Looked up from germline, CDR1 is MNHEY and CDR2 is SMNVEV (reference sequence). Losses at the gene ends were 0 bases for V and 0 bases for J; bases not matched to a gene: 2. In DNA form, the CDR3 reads TGTGCCAGCAGTTTATCGGGGACAGACTCCTACGAGCAGTACTTC. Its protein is CASSLSGTDSYEQYF.

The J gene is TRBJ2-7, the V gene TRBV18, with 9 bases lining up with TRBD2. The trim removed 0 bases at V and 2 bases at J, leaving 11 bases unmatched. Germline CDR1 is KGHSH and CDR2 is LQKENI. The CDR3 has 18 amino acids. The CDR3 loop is CASSPPPSSGKDAYEQYF. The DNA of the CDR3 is TGTGCCAGCTCACCACCCCCCTCTAGCGGGAAGGATGCCTACGAGCAGTACTTC. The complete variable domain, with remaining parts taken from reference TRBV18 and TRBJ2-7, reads NAGVMQNPRHLVRRRGQEARLRCSPMKGHSHVYWYRQLPEEGLKFMVYLQKENIIDESGMPKERFSAEFPKEGPSILRIQQVVRGDSAAYFCASSPPPSSGKDAYEQYFGPGTRLTVT.

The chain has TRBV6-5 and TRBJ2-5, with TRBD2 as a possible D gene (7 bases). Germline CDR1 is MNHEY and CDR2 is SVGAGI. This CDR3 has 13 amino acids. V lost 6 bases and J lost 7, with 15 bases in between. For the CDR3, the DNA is TGTGCCAGCAGGGGGATGGGGGGGGCGACCCAGTACTTC. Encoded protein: CASRGMGGATQYF.